A single sample gave rise to the 15 T cell receptor beta chains below, sequenced in a study of cytomegalovirus exposure and HLA in healthy donors. The PCR had 60 Vbeta and 13 Jbeta primers. The repertoire was sequenced with immunoSEQ multiplex PCR; TCRdb's copy has only in-frame clones and lacks some. This sample lists around 34,000 clones; its ten largest clones have roughly 2%. Sequencing was done on a sample of PBMCs. These receptor sequences come from a woman aged 40 to 49 in good health and CMV-seropositive.

V gene TRBV9 combines with J gene TRBJ2-3, with D possibly TRBD2 on 5 matching bases. CDR3 length equals 14 residues. V shed 0 bases and J shed 3 bases, with 8 bases lying between them. Germline V gives CDR1 SGDLS, CDR2 YYNGEE. The CDR3 spells CASSVGLPTDTQYF. DNA of the CDR3: TGTGCCAGCAGCGTAGGACTACCAACAGATACGCAGTATTTT.

Points on this clone: At the DNA level, this CDR3 is encoded by other sequences in the same sample as well. The V and J genes are TRBV7-9 and TRBJ1-6, with a weak D call TRBD1 (5 bases). The CDR3 totals 15 residues. Germline CDR1 SEHNR, CDR2 FQNEAQ (reference sequence). Trimming left V 0 bases short and J 5 bases short, with 8 bases between. The CDR3 loop reads CASSLAGGNNSPLHF. The CDR3 DNA is TGTGCCAGCAGCTTAGCGGGGGGAAATAATTCACCCCTCCACTTT.

The V call is TRBV6-8, the J call TRBJ2-6; D not resolved. This CDR3 spans 16 amino acids. Germline loops: CDR1 MNHGY, CDR2 SAAAGT. V lost 8 bases and J 0 bases, leaving 14 bases between the germline ends. DNA of the CDR3: TGTGCCAGCCGCCCAAAGTTCAGCTCTGGGGCCAACGTCCTGACTTTC. Its translation is CASRPKFSSGANVLTF.

The chain recombines TRBV2 with TRBJ1-2; 7 nucleotides agree with TRBD1. The CDR3 loop spans 12 amino acids. Per germline, CDR1 SNHLY and CDR2 FYNNEI. The V segment lost 2 bases and the J segment 7 bases; nucleotides outside the gene matches: 1. CDR3 nucleotides: TGTGCCAGCAGTGAAAGGGGGCTTGGCTACACCTTC. Encoded protein: CASSERGLGYTF.

The chain recombines TRBV28 with TRBJ1-3, with 7 bases lining up with TRBD1. The CDR3 runs 13 residues. Germline V CDR1 and CDR2: MDHEN, SYDVKM. Germline trimming cut 8 bases from V and 9 bases from J; bases unmatched to any gene: 10. The CDR3 sequence is CASHDRARGTIYF. DNA for the CDR3: TGTGCCAGCCATGACAGGGCTCGGGGCACCATATATTTT. Full variable domain (rest looked up from reference TRBV28 and TRBJ1-3): DVKVTQSSRYLVKRTGEKVFLECVQDMDHENMFWYRQDPGLGLRLIYFSYDVKMKEKGDIPEGYSVSREKKERFSLILESASTNQTSMYLCASHDRARGTIYFGEGSWLTVV.

The V call is TRBV7-2, the J call TRBJ2-2; 9 nucleotides match TRBD1. There are 15 residues in the CDR3. Unmatched junction bases numbered 8, after V lost 5 bases and J lost 7 bases. The germline CDR1 and CDR2 sequences are SGHTA and FQGNSA. CDR3 bases: TGTGCCAGCAGCACTAGACAGGGGGGAATCGGGGAGCTGTTTTTT. This codes for CASSTRQGGIGELFF.

The V gene is TRBV27, the J gene TRBJ1-1, with TRBD1 identical over 9 bases. Per the germline V gene, CDR1 is MNHEY and CDR2 is SMNVEV (reference sequence). CDR3 length: 17 amino acids. V shed 4 bases and J 0 bases; nucleotides not matched to a gene: 9. As DNA, the CDR3 is TGTGCCAGCAGTTCCTCCGGGACAGGGATCATGAACACTGAAGCTTTCTTT. It yields the protein CASSSSGTGIMNTEAFF.

The rearrangement joins TRBV5-4 to TRBJ2-7, with TRBD2 matching 10 bases. There are 15 residues in the CDR3. The germline V gene has CDR1 SGHNT and CDR2 YYREEE (reference sequence). Trimming removed 4 bases from V and 2 bases from J; junction bases left unmatched: 6. The CDR3 reads CASSPRLAGPYEQYF. The CDR3 bases are TGTGCCAGCAGCCCCCGACTAGCGGGTCCCTACGAGCAGTACTTC.

The J gene is TRBJ2-5, the V gene TRBV7-8, with 7 bases aligning to TRBD1. With V trimmed by 1 base and J by 4 bases, 6 bases remained unmatched. Germline CDR1 reads SGHVS; CDR2 reads FQNEAQ. The length of the CDR3 is 15 residues. The CDR3 DNA reads as TGTGCCAGCAGCTTAGGACAGGGTTGGGGAGAGACCCAGTACTTC. Its protein product is CASSLGQGWGETQYF. Looking up the rest from reference TRBV7-8 and TRBJ2-5 gives the full variable domain: GAGVSQSPRYKVAKRGQDVALRCDPISGHVSLFWYQQALGQGPEFLTYFQNEAQLDKSGLPSDRFFAERPEGSVSTLKIQRTQQEDSAVYLCASSLGQGWGETQYFGPGTRLLVL.

The gene calls are TRBV5-1 and TRBJ2-7; tentative D call: TRBD2 (5 bases). In germline, CDR1 is SGHRS, CDR2 YFSETQ. Trimming removed 0 bases from V and 9 bases from J, with 13 bases in between. The CDR3 is 13 residues long. CDR3 in amino acids: CASSLAGVDRQYF. CDR3 nucleotides: TGCGCCAGCAGCTTGGCCGGGGTCGATAGGCAGTACTTC.

CDR3 bases: TGTGCCATCAGTGAGTCGTCGGGAGATCAGCCCCAGCATTTT. This sequence encodes CAISESSGDQPQHF. This chain connects TRBV10-3 to TRBJ1-5; D remains unclear. Germline CDR1 ENHRY, CDR2 SYGVKD. Trimming pared 0 bases from V and 5 bases from J, leaving 8 bases between. CDR3 length equals 14 residues.

The rearrangement joins TRBV19 to TRBJ1-5, with D possibly TRBD1 on 6 matching bases. Germline V gene lookup returns CDR1 LNHDA and CDR2 SQIVND (reference sequence). With 9 bases removed from V and 6 bases from J, the gap between germline ends came to 15 bases. CDR3 length equals 13 residues. CDR3 nucleotides: TGTGCCAGCGGGGGGGCAGCGCTTCAGCCCCAGCATTTT. Translated: CASGGAALQPQHF.

The chain couples TRBV28 to TRBJ1-2; no reliable D call. In germline, CDR1 is MDHEN, CDR2 SYDVKM. This CDR3 contains 14 residues. V was shortened by 1 base and J by 8 bases, with 14 bases between the two germline ends. CDR3 residues: CASSLYREKRGYTF. Here the CDR3 DNA reads TGTGCCAGCAGTTTATACCGGGAAAAGCGGGGCTACACCTTC.

The gene calls are TRBV15 and TRBJ1-5, with TRBD1 matching over 8 bases. This CDR3 has 19 residues. From germline, CDR1 is LNHNV and CDR2 YYDKDF (reference sequence). After removal of 5 bases from V and 1 base from J, the junction contained 16 bases not matched to a gene. This CDR3 is CATSSLSGTGVLSNQPQHF. The CDR3 region has the DNA TGTGCCACCAGCTCCCTGTCCGGGACAGGAGTCCTGAGCAATCAGCCCCAGCATTTT.

The V gene is TRBV5-6, the J gene TRBJ2-7, with a weak D call TRBD2 (7 bases). CDR1 is SGHDT, CDR2 YYEEEE, per germline. This CDR3 is 15 amino acids long. V was pared by 3 bases and J by 5 bases, with 18 bases between. CDR3 residues: CASSWRGGSWDEQYF. The DNA for the CDR3 is TGTGCCAGCAGCTGGAGGGGGGGCAGTTGGGACGAGCAGTACTTC.